Detailed here is one T cell receptor beta chain. The target antigen is unknown. This sample stems from a study of OX40 agonist ivuxolimab in advanced cancers. Overall study findings and caveats: Partial responders dosed at 0.1-3.0 mg/kg displayed clonal expansion ranking among the lowest.

This table comes from immunoSEQ multiplex PCR, and its TCRdb copy is limited to in-frame clones, with some not included. Of 150,000 to 190,000 clones in the sample, 90% to 95% were seen once. The source is an adult with an advanced solid tumor such as melanoma, head and neck, liver or kidney cancer. The sample here was CD4+ or CD8+ T cells sorted from blood, taken in a trial of the OX40 agonist ivuxolimab.

The CDR3 nucleotides read TGCAGCGTTCCAAGTAGCGGTTTGATCTACAATGAGCAGTTCTTC. It codes for CSVPSSGLIYNEQFF. The chain is built from TRBV29-1 and TRBJ2-1; possible D gene TRBD2, 6 bases. CDR3 length: 15 amino acids. Germline CDR1 is SQVTM and CDR2 is ANQGSEA. V lost 5 bases to trimming and J lost 3 bases, with 17 bases between them.